This entry describes one T cell receptor (beta chain). RNA totalling about 0.5 to 1 ug underwent reverse transcription with random hexamers. Multiplex immunoSEQ PCR targeted 54 Vbeta and 13 Jbeta TCR beta segments. TCRdb called the immunoSEQ multiplex PCR reads again in MiXCR, with one record for every CDR3 protein. The sample includes approximately 130,000 distinct CDR3 sequences, around nine tenths of them seen just once. Trimming cost V 3 bases and J 7 bases, with 19 bases left between them. Per germline, CDR1 LGHDT and CDR2 YNNKEL (reference sequence). There are 15 residues in the CDR3. The data derive from a study of CD8 T cells in Susac syndrome. Sequencing targeted TCR beta in T cells from blood (CD8+ and CD4+).

The receptor was isolated from a human donor with multiple sclerosis. Sequences were obtained from CD8+ T cells from PBMCs. The V gene is TRBV3-1, the J gene TRBJ2-7; either TRBD1 or TRBD2 may fit D (5 bases each). Written as DNA, the CDR3 is TGTGCCAGCAGCCAGACCGGGACCCCATCTTTGGAGCAGTACTTC. Protein product: CASSQTGTPSLEQYF.